This is a list of T cell receptor beta chains from one sample in a study of cytomegalovirus exposure and HLA in healthy donors. The assay was immunoSEQ multiplex PCR, and TCRdb's table has in-frame clones only and misses some. Of around 58,000 clones in the sample, under 85% were seen once. Sequenced material: PBMCs. Source of these receptors: a male donor in good health and CMV-seropositive. Each CDR3 is given with its conserved first and last residue. Fields, in order: clone size, V gene, J gene, D gene, CDR3 DNA, CDR3 protein. The D gene is left open where the match is weak. Size is stated for part of the rows, as once, few or many counts, or as a class when the clone is expanded.

size: -
V: TRBV9
J: TRBJ1-4
D: -
DNA: TGTGCCAGCAGTTCCTCGGGGATGAGGGAAAAACTGTTTTTT
CDR3: CASSSSGMREKLFF

size: -
V: TRBV28
J: TRBJ2-7
D: -
DNA: TGTGCCAGCAGTTTTTTAGCGGCGGGCTACGAGCAGTACTTC
CDR3: CASSFLAAGYEQYF

size: -
V: TRBV6-5
J: TRBJ2-7
D: TRBD1
DNA: TGTGCCAGCAGTTCCCCAGACAGGGCCTACGAGCAGTACTTC
CDR3: CASSSPDRAYEQYF

size: -
V: TRBV4-2
J: TRBJ1-1
D: -
DNA: TGTGCCAGCAGCCAAGATTGGCAGATAAACACTGAAGCTTTCTTT
CDR3: CASSQDWQINTEAFF

size: -
V: TRBV9
J: TRBJ1-3
D: -
DNA: TGTGCCAGCAGCCCCCGGGACACCTTAGCCTTTGTAGGAAACACCATATATTTT
CDR3: CASSPRDTLAFVGNTIYF

size: -
V: TRBV5-8
J: TRBJ1-6
D: -
DNA: TGTGCCAGCAGCCCCCTCTTGCCAGGCCCTAATTCACCCCTCCACTTT
CDR3: CASSPLLPGPNSPLHF

size: -
V: TRBV12-5
J: TRBJ2-4
D: -
DNA: TGTGCTAGTGCCCCCGGGAGTATTAGACTAGCCAAAAACATTCAGTACTTC
CDR3: CASAPGSIRLAKNIQYF

size: -
V: TRBV29-1
J: TRBJ1-1
D: -
DNA: TGCAGCGTCGCACCCGACAGGAACACTGAAGCTTTCTTT
CDR3: CSVAPDRNTEAFF

size: -
V: TRBV19
J: TRBJ1-4
D: TRBD1
DNA: TGTGCCAGTAGTGTTGGACAGGGGGGGGAAAAACTGTTTTTT
CDR3: CASSVGQGGEKLFF

size: -
V: TRBV28
J: TRBJ1-2
D: -
DNA: TGTGCCAGTTTCATGCAGGGCGGCCTCAGGGGCTACACCTTC
CDR3: CASFMQGGLRGYTF

size: once
V: TRBV27
J: TRBJ1-1
D: TRBD1
DNA: TGTGCCAGCAGTACCCGGGACAGGGCAGCTTTCTTT
CDR3: CASSTRDRAAFF

size: -
V: TRBV20-1
J: TRBJ2-2
D: -
DNA: TGCAGTGCCCCCGGTCCCGGGGAGCTGTTTTTT
CDR3: CSAPGPGELFF